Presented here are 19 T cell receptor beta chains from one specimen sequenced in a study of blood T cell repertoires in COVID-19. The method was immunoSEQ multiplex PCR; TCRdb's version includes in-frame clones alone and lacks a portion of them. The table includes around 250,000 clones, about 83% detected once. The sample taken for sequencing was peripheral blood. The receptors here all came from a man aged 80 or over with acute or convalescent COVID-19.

For the CDR3, the DNA is TGTGCCAGCAGCTTGGACAGAAGCACAGATACGCAGTATTTT. Residues: CASSLDRSTDTQYF. The chain links TRBV5-8 to TRBJ2-3, with D unclear. The V end lost 0 bases, the J end lost 0 bases, and 5 bases lay between the germline ends. Germline CDR1 reads SGHTS; CDR2 reads YDEGEE. CDR3 length equals 14 residues.

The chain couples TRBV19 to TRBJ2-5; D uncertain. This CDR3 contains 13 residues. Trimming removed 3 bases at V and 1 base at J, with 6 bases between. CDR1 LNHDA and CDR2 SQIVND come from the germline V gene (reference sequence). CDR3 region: CASSMGAQETQYF. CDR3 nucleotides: TGTGCCAGTAGTATGGGCGCCCAAGAGACCCAGTACTTC.

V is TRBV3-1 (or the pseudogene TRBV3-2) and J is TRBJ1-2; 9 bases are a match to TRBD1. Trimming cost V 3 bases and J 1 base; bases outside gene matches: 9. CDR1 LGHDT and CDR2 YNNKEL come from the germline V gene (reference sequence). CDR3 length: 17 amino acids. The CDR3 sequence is CASSHPGQGQYNYGYTF. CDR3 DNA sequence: TGTGCCAGCAGCCATCCGGGACAGGGCCAATATAACTATGGCTACACCTTC.

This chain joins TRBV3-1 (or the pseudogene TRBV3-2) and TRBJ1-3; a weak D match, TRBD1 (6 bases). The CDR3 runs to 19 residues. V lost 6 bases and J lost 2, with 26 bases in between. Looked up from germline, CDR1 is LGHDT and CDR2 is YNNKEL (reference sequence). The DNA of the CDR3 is TGTGCCAGCAGACGAACAGGGTCCCGCCGGAATGTTCCTGGAAACACCATATATTTT. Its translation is CASRRTGSRRNVPGNTIYF.

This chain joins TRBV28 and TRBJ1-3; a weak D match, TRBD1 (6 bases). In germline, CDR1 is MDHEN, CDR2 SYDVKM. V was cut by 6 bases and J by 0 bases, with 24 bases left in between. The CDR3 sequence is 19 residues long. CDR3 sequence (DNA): TGTGCCAGCAGATCGCACAGGGATTCTCTGAGGACCTCTGGAAACACCATATATTTT. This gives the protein CASRSHRDSLRTSGNTIYF.

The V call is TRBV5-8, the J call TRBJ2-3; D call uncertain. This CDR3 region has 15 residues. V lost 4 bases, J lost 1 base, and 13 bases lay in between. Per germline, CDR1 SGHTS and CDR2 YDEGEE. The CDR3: CASSPSVSGTDTQYF. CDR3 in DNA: TGTGCCAGCAGCCCCTCCGTCTCGGGCACAGATACGCAGTATTTT.

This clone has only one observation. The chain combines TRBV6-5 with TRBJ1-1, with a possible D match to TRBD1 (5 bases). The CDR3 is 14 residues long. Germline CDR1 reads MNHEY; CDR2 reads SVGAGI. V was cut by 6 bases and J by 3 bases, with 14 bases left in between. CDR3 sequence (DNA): TGTGCCAGCAGCACCCCCGGGGGTGACACTGAAGCTTTCTTT. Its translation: CASSTPGGDTEAFF.

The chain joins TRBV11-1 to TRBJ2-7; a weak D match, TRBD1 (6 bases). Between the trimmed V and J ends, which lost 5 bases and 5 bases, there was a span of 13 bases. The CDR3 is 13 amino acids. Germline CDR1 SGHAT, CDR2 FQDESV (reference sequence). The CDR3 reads CASSPDRLDEQYF. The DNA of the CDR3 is TGTGCCAGCAGCCCCGACAGGCTGGACGAGCAGTACTTC.

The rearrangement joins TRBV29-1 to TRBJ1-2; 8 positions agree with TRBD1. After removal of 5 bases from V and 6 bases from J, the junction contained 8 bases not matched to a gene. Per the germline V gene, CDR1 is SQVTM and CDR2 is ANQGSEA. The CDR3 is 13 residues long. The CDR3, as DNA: TGCAGCGTTAATACAGGGGGTAGTGATGGCTACACCTTC. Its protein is CSVNTGGSDGYTF.

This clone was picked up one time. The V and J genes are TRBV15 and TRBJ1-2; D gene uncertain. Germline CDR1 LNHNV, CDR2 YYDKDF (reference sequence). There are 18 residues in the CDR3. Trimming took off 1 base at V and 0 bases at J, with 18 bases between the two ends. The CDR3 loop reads CATSRASSLRETNYGYTF. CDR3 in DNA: TGTGCCACCAGCAGAGCTTCTTCTCTCCGGGAGACTAACTATGGCTACACCTTC.

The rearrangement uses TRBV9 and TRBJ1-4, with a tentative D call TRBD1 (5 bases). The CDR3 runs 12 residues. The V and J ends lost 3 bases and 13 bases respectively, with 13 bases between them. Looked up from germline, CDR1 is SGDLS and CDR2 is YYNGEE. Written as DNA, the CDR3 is TGTGCCAGCAGCGAGGGGTCCGGCCGACTGTTTTTT. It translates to CASSEGSGRLFF. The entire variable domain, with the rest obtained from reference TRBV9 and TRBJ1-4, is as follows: DSGVTQTPKHLITATGQRVTLRCSPRSGDLSVYWYQQSLDQGLQFLIQYYNGEERAKGNILERFSAQQFPDLHSELNLSSLELGDSALYFCASSEGSGRLFFGSGTQLSVL.

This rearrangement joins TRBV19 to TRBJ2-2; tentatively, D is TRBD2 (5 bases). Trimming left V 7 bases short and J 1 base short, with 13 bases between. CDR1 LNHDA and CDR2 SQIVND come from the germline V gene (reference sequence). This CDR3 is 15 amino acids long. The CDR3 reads CASIRTRGNTGELFF. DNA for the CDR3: TGTGCCAGTATTAGGACCCGGGGGAACACCGGGGAGCTGTTTTTT.

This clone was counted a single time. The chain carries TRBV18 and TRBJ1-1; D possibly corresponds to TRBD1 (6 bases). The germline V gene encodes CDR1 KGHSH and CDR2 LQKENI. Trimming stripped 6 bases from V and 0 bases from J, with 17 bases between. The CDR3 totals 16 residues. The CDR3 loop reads CASSIRDNPLNTEAFF. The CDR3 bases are TGTGCCAGCTCGATCCGGGACAATCCTTTGAACACTGAAGCTTTCTTT.

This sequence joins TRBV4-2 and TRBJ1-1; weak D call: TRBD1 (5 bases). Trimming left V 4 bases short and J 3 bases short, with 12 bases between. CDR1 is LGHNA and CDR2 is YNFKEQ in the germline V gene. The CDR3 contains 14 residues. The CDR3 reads CASSPQGADTEAFF. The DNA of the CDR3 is TGTGCCAGCAGCCCTCAGGGTGCGGACACTGAAGCTTTCTTT.

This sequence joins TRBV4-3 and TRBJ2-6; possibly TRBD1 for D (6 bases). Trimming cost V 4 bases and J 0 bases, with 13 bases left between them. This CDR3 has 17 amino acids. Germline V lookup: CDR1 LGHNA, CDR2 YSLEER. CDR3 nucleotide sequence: TGCGCCAGCAGCCCCCGGGACAAGGGCTCTGGGGCCAACGTCCTGACTTTC. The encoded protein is CASSPRDKGSGANVLTF.

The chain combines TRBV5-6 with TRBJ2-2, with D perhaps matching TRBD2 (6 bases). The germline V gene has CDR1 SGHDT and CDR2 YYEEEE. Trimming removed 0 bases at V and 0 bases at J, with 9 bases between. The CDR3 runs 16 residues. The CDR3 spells CASSLGAGSNTGELFF. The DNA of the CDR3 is TGTGCCAGCAGCTTGGGGGCGGGGTCGAACACCGGGGAGCTGTTTTTT.

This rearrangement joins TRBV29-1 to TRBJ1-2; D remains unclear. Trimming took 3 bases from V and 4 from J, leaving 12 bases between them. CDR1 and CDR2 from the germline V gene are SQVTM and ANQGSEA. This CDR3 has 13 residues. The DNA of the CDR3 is TGCAGCGTTGAGGCGGGAATTCCCTATGGCTACACCTTC. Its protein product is CSVEAGIPYGYTF.

Written as DNA, the CDR3 is TGCAGTGCTAGTTATACAGGCCATAACTATGGCTACACCTTC. Amino acids: CSASYTGHNYGYTF. The chain recombines TRBV20-1 with TRBJ1-2; D may be TRBD1 (5 bases). V was clipped by 3 bases and J by 1 base, with 12 bases between them. Germline values: CDR1 DFQATT, CDR2 SNEGSKA (reference sequence). This CDR3 contains 14 residues.

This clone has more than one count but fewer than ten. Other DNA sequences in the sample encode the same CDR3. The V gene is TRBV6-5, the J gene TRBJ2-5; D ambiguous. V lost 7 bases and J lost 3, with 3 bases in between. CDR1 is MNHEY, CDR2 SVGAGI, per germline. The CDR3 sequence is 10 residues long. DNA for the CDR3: TGTGCCAGCACTGAAGAGACCCAGTACTTC. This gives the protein CASTEETQYF.